The 18 T cell receptor beta chains presented below share a single source sample, sequenced in a study of neurological immune-mediated disorders. Time point in this sample: longitudinal time-point 2. TCRdb recomputed calls from the 5' RACE reads with MiXCR, one row per CDR3 protein. The sample comprises about 60,000 distinct CDR3 sequences, roughly 10% of which are singletons, and 9.5% to 15% rests with the top ten. What was sequenced was PBMCs. The receptors were sampled from a young man in good health.

The sample holds many counts of this clonotype. J is TRBJ2-1 and V is TRBV5-1; TRBD2 agrees at 12 bases. This CDR3 is built from 20 residues. The germline gives CDR1 SGHRS, CDR2 YFSETQ. Trimming removed 0 bases from V and 0 bases from J; junction bases left unmatched: 10. CDR3 sequence: CASSLDLLAGGPSSYNEQFF. The CDR3 region has the DNA TGCGCCAGCAGCTTGGATCTTCTAGCGGGAGGGCCAAGCTCCTACAATGAGCAGTTCTTC.

This clonotype was detected ten times or more. V and J are TRBV29-1 and TRBJ1-3, with 7 bases that match TRBD1. The CDR3 length is 15 residues. The germline CDR1 and CDR2 sequences are SQVTM and ANQGSEA. The junction had 6 bases not matched to a gene; V was cut back by 4 bases and J by 0 bases. CDR3 region: CSVVQGGYSGNTIYF. CDR3 coding DNA: TGCAGCGTTGTGCAGGGGGGTTACTCTGGAAACACCATATATTTT.

This clonotype was seen a handful of times. V gene TRBV18 combines with J gene TRBJ2-7, with D unresolved. Germline loops: CDR1 KGHSH, CDR2 LQKENI. Trimming cost V 2 bases and J 0 bases, with 5 bases left between them. CDR3 length: 13 amino acids. This CDR3 is CASSPGASYEQYF. The CDR3 region has the DNA TGTGCCAGCTCACCAGGAGCCTCCTACGAGCAGTACTTC.

This clonotype was seen many times. The chain links TRBV6-2 or TRBV6-3 to TRBJ2-3; 11 nucleotides line up with TRBD2. CDR1 MNHEY and CDR2 SVGEGT come from the germline V gene. The V and J ends lost 6 bases and 0 bases, in that order; junction bases with no gene match: 5. This CDR3 is 16 amino acids long. The CDR3 protein is CASRQLAGASTDTQYF. CDR3 nucleotides: TGTGCCAGCAGACAACTAGCGGGGGCTAGCACAGATACGCAGTATTTT.

There are many counts of this clonotype. The V call is TRBV27, the J call TRBJ1-4; tentative D call: TRBD1 (5 bases). Germline V lookup: CDR1 MNHEY, CDR2 SMNVEV (reference sequence). The V and J ends lost 6 bases and 7 bases respectively, with 12 bases between them. CDR3 length: 13 amino acids. This chain's CDR3 is CASSFGTSEKLFF. The CDR3 region has the DNA TGTGCCAGCAGCTTCGGGACGAGTGAAAAACTGTTTTTT.

This clonotype was detected many times. CDR3 protein: CASSQDISSGSTDTQYF. For the CDR3, the DNA is TGTGCCAGCAGCCAAGATATCTCTAGCGGGAGCACAGATACGCAGTATTTT. J is TRBJ2-3 and V is TRBV4-2; 8 bases are a match to TRBD2. V dropped 0 bases and J dropped 0; count of bases not matched to a gene: 5. This CDR3 region has 17 residues. The germline V gene has CDR1 LGHNA and CDR2 YNFKEQ.

This clonotype was counted at least ten times. V usage is TRBV28 and J usage is TRBJ2-7; D is undetermined. CDR1 and CDR2 from the germline V gene are MDHEN and SYDVKM. This CDR3 contains 13 residues. V lost 7 bases, J lost 3 bases, and 13 bases lay in between. The CDR3 DNA reads TGTGCCAGCACTTCAAGTGGGTTCTACGAGCAGTACTTC. Its translation: CASTSSGFYEQYF.

There are many counts of this clonotype. The CDR3 loop reads CSAAPGQEAFF. The CDR3 bases are TGCAGTGCTGCCCCGGGACAGGAAGCTTTCTTT. The chain uses TRBV20-1 and TRBJ1-1; the match to TRBD1 covers 7 bases. V dropped 5 bases and J dropped 8; count of bases not matched to a gene: 5. The germline V gene encodes CDR1 DFQATT and CDR2 SNEGSKA (reference sequence). The CDR3 covers 11 residues.

Many counts were recorded for this clonotype. The chain has TRBV27 and TRBJ2-3, with 7 bases matching TRBD2. The CDR3 is 15 residues long. V shed 6 bases, J shed 3 bases, and the junction held 9 bases outside the gene matches. From germline, CDR1 is MNHEY and CDR2 SMNVEV (reference sequence). The CDR3 bases are TGTGCCAGCAGCTCCGGACTAGGTCTTACAGATACGCAGTATTTT. Translated, it gives CASSSGLGLTDTQYF.

The rearrangement links TRBV19 to TRBJ1-1; D not certain. Germline CDR1 is LNHDA and CDR2 is SQIVND (reference sequence). The CDR3 consists of 15 residues. The ends were cut back, 5 bases at V and 1 base at J, with 14 bases in the middle. In DNA, the CDR3 is TGTGCCAGTAGTCCCCTATCCCACGGGAACACTGAAGCTTTCTTT. Protein: CASSPLSHGNTEAFF.

The J gene is TRBJ2-5, the V gene TRBV6-1; unclear D gene. The CDR3 sequence is 12 residues long. The V and J ends lost 3 bases and 4 bases respectively, with 6 bases between them. Germline V lookup: CDR1 MNHNS, CDR2 SASEGT. CDR3 DNA sequence: TGTGCCAGCAGTGAGGTGGGAGAGACCCAGTACTTC. Translating it yields CASSEVGETQYF.

This clonotype showed up many times. The rearrangement links TRBV3-1 to TRBJ2-2; a weak D match, TRBD2 (7 bases). CDR1 and CDR2 from the germline V gene are LGHDT and YNNKEL (reference sequence). Trimming removed 1 base from V and 0 bases from J, with 9 bases in between. This CDR3 has 16 residues. CDR3: CASSQGGGPNTGELFF. The CDR3 coding sequence is TGTGCCAGCAGCCAAGGGGGGGGCCCGAACACCGGGGAGCTGTTTTTT.

The chain couples TRBV24-1 to TRBJ2-2; 10 bases match TRBD2. The CDR3 length is 17 residues. Germline CDR1 is KGHDR and CDR2 is SFDVKD. V was clipped by 3 bases and J by 5 bases; unmatched bases: 8. CDR3 loop: CATSDRLAGGRTGELFF. The CDR3 nucleotides are TGTGCCACCAGTGATAGATTAGCGGGAGGTCGGACCGGGGAGCTGTTTTTT.

The table lists this clonotype with many counts. The V call is TRBV10-3, the J call TRBJ1-5; D call uncertain. Germline CDR1 and CDR2: ENHRY and SYGVKD. The CDR3 length is 10 residues. Trimming left V 10 bases short and J 4 bases short, with 5 bases between. The CDR3 loop is CATTNQPQHF. The CDR3 coding sequence is TGTGCCACGACGAATCAGCCCCAGCATTTT.

In this sample, this clonotype turned up many times. V gene TRBV7-9 combines with J gene TRBJ2-7, with TRBD1 matching over 8 bases. The CDR3 sequence is 16 residues long. V shed 2 bases, J shed 4 bases, and the junction held 10 bases outside the gene matches. CDR1 is SEHNR and CDR2 is FQNEAQ in the germline V gene (reference sequence). CDR3 bases: TGTGCCAGCAGCTTAAAGAGGACAGGGAGGTTATACGAGCAGTACTTC. Its protein product is CASSLKRTGRLYEQYF. The full variable domain, in which reference TRBV7-9 and TRBJ2-7 provide the parts outside the CDR3, is DTGVSQNPRHKITKRGQNVTFRCDPISEHNRLYWYRQTLGQGPEFLTYFQNEAQLEKSRLLSDRFSAERPKGSFSTLEIQRTEQGDSAMYLCASSLKRTGRLYEQYFGPGTRLTVT.

This clonotype was observed at least ten times. V usage is TRBV5-1 and J usage is TRBJ1-2; tentatively, D is TRBD1 (5 bases). The CDR3 spans 15 residues. Trimming removed 4 bases from V and 5 bases from J, with 18 bases in between. Germline lookup yields CDR1 SGHRS and CDR2 YFSETQ. The CDR3 is CASSQNRPLSYGYTF. In nucleotides, the CDR3 is TGCGCCAGCAGCCAAAACAGGCCACTGTCGTATGGCTACACCTTC.

This clonotype was recorded at least ten times. The chain is built from TRBV20-1 and TRBJ2-3; D tentatively fits TRBD1 or TRBD2 (6 bases each). CDR1 DFQATT and CDR2 SNEGSKA come from the germline V gene (reference sequence). The CDR3 spans 17 residues. The V end was cut by 1 base, the J end by 1 base, with 18 bases between. The CDR3 spells CSARAHGGGPRTDTQYF. CDR3 nucleotide sequence: TGCAGTGCTAGAGCCCACGGGGGCGGCCCACGCACAGATACGCAGTATTTT.

This clonotype was observed many times. The chain has TRBV10-1 and TRBJ2-2; 8 nucleotides line up with TRBD1. V trimming: 3 bases; J trimming: 5 bases; junction bases outside the gene matches: 5. Germline V gene lookup returns CDR1 WNHNN and CDR2 SYGVQD (reference sequence). The CDR3 loop spans 15 amino acids. CDR3 residues: CASSDGQGGTGELFF. CDR3 in DNA: TGCGCCAGCAGTGACGGACAGGGTGGAACCGGGGAGCTGTTTTTT.